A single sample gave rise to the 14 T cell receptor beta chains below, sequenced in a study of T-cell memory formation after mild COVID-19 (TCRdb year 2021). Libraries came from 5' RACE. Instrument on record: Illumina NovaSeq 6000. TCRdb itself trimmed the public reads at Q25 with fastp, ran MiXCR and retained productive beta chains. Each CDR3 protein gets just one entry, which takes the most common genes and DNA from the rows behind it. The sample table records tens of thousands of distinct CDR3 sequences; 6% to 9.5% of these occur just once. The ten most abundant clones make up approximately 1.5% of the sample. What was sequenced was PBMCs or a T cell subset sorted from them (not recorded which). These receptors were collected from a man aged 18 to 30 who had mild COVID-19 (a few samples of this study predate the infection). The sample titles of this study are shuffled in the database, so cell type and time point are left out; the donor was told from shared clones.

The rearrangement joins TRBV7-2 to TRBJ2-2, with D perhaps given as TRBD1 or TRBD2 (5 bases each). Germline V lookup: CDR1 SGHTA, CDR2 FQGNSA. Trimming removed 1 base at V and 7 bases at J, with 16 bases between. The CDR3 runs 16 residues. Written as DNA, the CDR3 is TGTGCCAGCAGCTTAGGAGGGGCAGCAGCCAACGGGGAGCTGTTTTTT. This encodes CASSLGGAAANGELFF.

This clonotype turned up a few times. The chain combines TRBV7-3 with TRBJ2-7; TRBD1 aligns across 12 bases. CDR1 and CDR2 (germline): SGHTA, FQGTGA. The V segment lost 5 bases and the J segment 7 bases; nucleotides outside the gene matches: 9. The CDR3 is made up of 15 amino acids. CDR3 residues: CASSRSGQGAREQYF. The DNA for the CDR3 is TGTGCCAGCAGCCGATCGGGACAGGGGGCGCGAGAGCAGTACTTC.

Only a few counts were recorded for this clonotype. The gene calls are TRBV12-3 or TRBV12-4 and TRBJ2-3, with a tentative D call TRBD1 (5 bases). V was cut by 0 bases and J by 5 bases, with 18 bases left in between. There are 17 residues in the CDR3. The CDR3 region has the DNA TGTGCCAGCAGTTTAGCGCGTGGGGCCACGTCAGTAGATACGCAGTATTTT. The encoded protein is CASSLARGATSVDTQYF.

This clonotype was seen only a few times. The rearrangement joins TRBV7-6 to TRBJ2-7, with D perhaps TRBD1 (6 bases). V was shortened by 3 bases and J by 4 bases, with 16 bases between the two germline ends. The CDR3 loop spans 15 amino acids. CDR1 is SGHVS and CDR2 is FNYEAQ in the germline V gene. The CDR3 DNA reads TGTGCCAGCAGCTTGGACGTGGGGGCCCGATACGAGCAGTACGTC. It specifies CASSLDVGARYEQYV.

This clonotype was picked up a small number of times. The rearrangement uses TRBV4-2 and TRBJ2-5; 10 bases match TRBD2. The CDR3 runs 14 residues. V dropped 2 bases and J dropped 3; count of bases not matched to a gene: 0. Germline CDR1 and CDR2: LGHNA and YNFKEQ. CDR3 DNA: TGTGCCAGCAGCCAAACTAGCGGGGAAGAGACCCAGTACTTC. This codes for CASSQTSGEETQYF.

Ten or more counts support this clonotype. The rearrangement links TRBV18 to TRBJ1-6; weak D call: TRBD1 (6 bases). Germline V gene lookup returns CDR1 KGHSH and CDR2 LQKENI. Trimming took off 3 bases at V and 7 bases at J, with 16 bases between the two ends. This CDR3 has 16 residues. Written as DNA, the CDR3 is TGTGCCAGCTCACCTCTCATAACAGGGAGCAATTCACCCCTCCACTTT. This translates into CASSPLITGSNSPLHF.

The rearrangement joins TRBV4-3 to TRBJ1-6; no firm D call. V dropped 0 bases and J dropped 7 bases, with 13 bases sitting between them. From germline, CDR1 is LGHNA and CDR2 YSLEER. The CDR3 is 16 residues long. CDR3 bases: TGCGCCAGCAGCCAAGAGTCCAGGCCGGGAAATTCACCCCTCCACTTT. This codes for CASSQESRPGNSPLHF.

The CDR3 sequence: CSAPDNYGYTF. For the CDR3, the DNA is TGCAGTGCTCCAGATAACTATGGCTACACCTTC. This chain connects TRBV20-1 to TRBJ1-2; D unclear. The V end lost 5 bases, the J end lost 1 base, and 5 bases lay between the germline ends. CDR1 is DFQATT, CDR2 SNEGSKA, per germline (reference sequence). This CDR3 contains 11 residues.

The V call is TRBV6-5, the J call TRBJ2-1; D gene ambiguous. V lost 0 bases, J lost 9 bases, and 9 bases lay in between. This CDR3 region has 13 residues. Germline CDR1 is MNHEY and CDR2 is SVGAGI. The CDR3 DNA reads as TGTGCCAGCAGTTACTCGGGGTTGCGTGAGCAGTTCTTC. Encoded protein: CASSYSGLREQFF.

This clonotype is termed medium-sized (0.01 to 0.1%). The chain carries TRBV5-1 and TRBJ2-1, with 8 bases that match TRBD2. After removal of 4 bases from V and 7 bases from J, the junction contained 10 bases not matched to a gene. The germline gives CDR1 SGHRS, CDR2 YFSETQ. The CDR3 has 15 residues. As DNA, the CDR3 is TGCGCCAGCAGCCCGCTCCCGGGGGGGCAGAATGAGCAGTTCTTC. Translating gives CASSPLPGGQNEQFF.

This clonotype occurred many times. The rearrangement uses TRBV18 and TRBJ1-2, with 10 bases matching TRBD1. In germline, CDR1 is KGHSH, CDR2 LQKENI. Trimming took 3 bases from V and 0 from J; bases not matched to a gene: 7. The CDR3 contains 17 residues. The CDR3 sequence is CASSPTPGQGPNYGYTF. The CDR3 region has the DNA TGTGCCAGCTCACCTACGCCGGGACAGGGGCCTAACTATGGCTACACCTTC.

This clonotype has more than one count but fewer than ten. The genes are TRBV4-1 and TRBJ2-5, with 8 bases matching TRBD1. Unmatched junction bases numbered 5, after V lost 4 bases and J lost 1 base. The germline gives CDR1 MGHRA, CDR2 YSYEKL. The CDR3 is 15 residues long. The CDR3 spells CASSRGTGPQETQYF. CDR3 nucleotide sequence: TGCGCCAGCAGCCGCGGGACAGGTCCCCAAGAGACCCAGTACTTC.

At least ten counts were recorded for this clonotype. The CDR3 bases are TGTGCCAGCAGCTTGGGGACGCTAAACACCGGGGAGCTGTTTTTT. It yields the protein CASSLGTLNTGELFF. The genes are TRBV11-2 and TRBJ2-2; D assignment may be TRBD1 or TRBD2 (5 bases each). Germline CDR1 SGHAT, CDR2 FQNNGV. The CDR3 is 15 residues long. V lost 3 bases and J 2 bases, leaving 10 bases between the germline ends. The full variable domain, completed using reference TRBV11-2 and TRBJ2-2, is EAGVAQSPRYKIIEKRQSVAFWCNPISGHATLYWYQQILGQGPKLLIQFQNNGVVDDSQLPKDRFSAERLKGVDSTLKIQPAKLEDSAVYLCASSLGTLNTGELFFGEGSRLTVL.

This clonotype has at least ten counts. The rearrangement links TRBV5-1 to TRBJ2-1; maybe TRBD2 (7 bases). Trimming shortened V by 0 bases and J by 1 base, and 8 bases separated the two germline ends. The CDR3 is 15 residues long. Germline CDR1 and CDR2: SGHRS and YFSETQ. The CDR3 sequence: CASSLEGGSYNEQFF. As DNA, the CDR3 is TGCGCCAGCAGCTTGGAGGGGGGGTCCTACAATGAGCAGTTCTTC.